These T cell receptor beta chains were read from a single sample in a study of lung T cells in sarcoidosis with Löfgren's syndrome. TCRdb called the reads again in MiXCR, with one record for every CDR3 protein. Of roughly 2,600 distinct CDR3 sequences listed, roughly 31% were seen once; the top ten hold 8.5% to 9%. Sequencing was done on a sample of CD4+ T cells from PBMCs. Every receptor here comes from a human donor with sarcoidosis (Löfgren's syndrome or another form), or a control subject (not recorded which). Both conserved end residues are part of each CDR3. Each record gives: clone size, J gene, D gene, V gene, CDR3 DNA, CDR3 protein. A D gene is named only where the DNA matches it firmly. Clone size is given for some rows only: seen once, a few or many times, or a class if the clone is expanded.

abundance: .; j_gene: TRBJ1-5; d_gene: TRBD1; v_gene: TRBV20-1; CDR3nt: TGCAGTGCTAGAGATCCCGGGACAGGTCGGAATCAGCCCCAGCATTTT; CDR3aa: CSARDPGTGRNQPQHF
abundance: medium-sized; j_gene: TRBJ1-1; d_gene: TRBD1; v_gene: TRBV4-1; CDR3nt: TGCGCCAGCAGCAATTTACAGGGGCGAGGGCCGAAAAGTAACACTGAAGCTTTCTTT; CDR3aa: CASSNLQGRGPKSNTEAFF
abundance: medium-sized; j_gene: TRBJ2-1; d_gene: .; v_gene: TRBV12-3/TRBV12-4; CDR3nt: TGTGCCAGCAGCACTAATCGGTGGAATGAGCAGTTCTTC; CDR3aa: CASSTNRWNEQFF
abundance: .; j_gene: TRBJ1-1; d_gene: .; v_gene: TRBV20-1; CDR3nt: TGCAGTGTTCCCCTTGAGTCGACGGACACCGAAGCTTTCTTT; CDR3aa: CSVPLESTDTEAFF
abundance: medium-sized; j_gene: TRBJ2-7; d_gene: .; v_gene: TRBV25-1; CDR3nt: TGTGCCAGCAGTGGTGATCCGGGACCGTTCTCCTACGAGCAGTACTTC; CDR3aa: CASSGDPGPFSYEQYF
abundance: medium-sized; j_gene: TRBJ2-1; d_gene: .; v_gene: TRBV24-1; CDR3nt: TGTGCCACCAGAGACGAATGGGCAGAGCAGTTCTTC; CDR3aa: CATRDEWAEQFF
abundance: medium-sized; j_gene: TRBJ2-1; d_gene: TRBD1; v_gene: TRBV7-2; CDR3nt: TGTGCCAGCAGCTCCCGGGACAGGGGGTACAATGAGCAGTTCTTC; CDR3aa: CASSSRDRGYNEQFF
abundance: medium-sized; j_gene: TRBJ1-4; d_gene: .; v_gene: TRBV10-3; CDR3nt: TGTGCCATCAGTGAATTGGGTGGTAATGAAAAACTGTTTTTT; CDR3aa: CAISELGGNEKLFF
abundance: large; j_gene: TRBJ2-5; d_gene: .; v_gene: TRBV27; CDR3nt: TGTGCCAGCAGCCTGCGGAGAGAAGAGACCCAGTACTTC; CDR3aa: CASSLRREETQYF
abundance: .; j_gene: TRBJ2-2; d_gene: TRBD2; v_gene: TRBV7-2; CDR3nt: TGTGCCAGCAGCTTCGGGACTAGCGCCCTGTCCGGTGAGCTGTTTTTT; CDR3aa: CASSFGTSALSGELFF
abundance: few; j_gene: TRBJ2-7; d_gene: .; v_gene: TRBV4-1; CDR3nt: TGCGCCGGCAGCCGCCCACTGACGGGTCCCGAGCAGTACTTC; CDR3aa: CAGSRPLTGPEQYF
abundance: large; j_gene: TRBJ2-1; d_gene: TRBD1; v_gene: TRBV6-1; CDR3nt: TGTGCCAGCACTTTGCCGGGACAGGGGTCCAATGAGCAGCTCTTC; CDR3aa: CASTLPGQGSNEQLF
abundance: medium-sized; j_gene: TRBJ2-5; d_gene: .; v_gene: TRBV11-2; CDR3nt: TGTGCCAGCAGCTTAGAAGGTGCGGGACGGGAGACCCAGTACTTC; CDR3aa: CASSLEGAGRETQYF
abundance: few; j_gene: TRBJ2-1; d_gene: .; v_gene: TRBV5-1; CDR3nt: TGCGCCAGCAGCTTGTCCGGGGCGAGTAATGAGCAGTTCTTC; CDR3aa: CASSLSGASNEQFF
abundance: .; j_gene: TRBJ2-4; d_gene: .; v_gene: TRBV27; CDR3nt: TGTGCCAGCAATCCCTCACCAGAGGGCAAGAACATTCAGTACTTC; CDR3aa: CASNPSPEGKNIQYF
abundance: .; j_gene: TRBJ2-7; d_gene: .; v_gene: TRBV28; CDR3nt: TGTGCCAGCAGTTCCTCCGGGACTCGCCCCTACGAGCAGTACTTC; CDR3aa: CASSSSGTRPYEQYF
abundance: medium-sized; j_gene: TRBJ2-1; d_gene: TRBD2; v_gene: TRBV2; CDR3nt: TGTGCCAGTTTACCGGGACTAGCCTACAATGAGCAGTTCTTC; CDR3aa: CASLPGLAYNEQFF
abundance: few; j_gene: TRBJ2-6; d_gene: .; v_gene: TRBV18; CDR3nt: TGTGCCAGCTCACCACTACGCCACGACAGCCTCTCTGGGGCCAACGTCCTGACTTTC; CDR3aa: CASSPLRHDSLSGANVLTF
abundance: medium-sized; j_gene: TRBJ2-6; d_gene: TRBD1; v_gene: TRBV20-1; CDR3nt: TGCAGTGCTCAGGACAGGGGTCGAGGGGCCAACGTCCTGACTTTC; CDR3aa: CSAQDRGRGANVLTF
abundance: medium-sized; j_gene: TRBJ2-7; d_gene: .; v_gene: TRBV2; CDR3nt: TGTGCCAGCAGTGTACTGGGGGAGCAGTACTTC; CDR3aa: CASSVLGEQYF
abundance: medium-sized; j_gene: TRBJ2-1; d_gene: .; v_gene: TRBV28; CDR3nt: TGTGCCAGCAGTAAATTAACCGCCCGGTCGGGGCCAGGGTACAATGAGCAGTTCTTC; CDR3aa: CASSKLTARSGPGYNEQFF
abundance: large; j_gene: TRBJ2-1; d_gene: .; v_gene: TRBV15; CDR3nt: TGTGCCACAGGAAGAGGTATTCTCAATGAGCAGTTCTTC; CDR3aa: CATGRGILNEQFF
abundance: .; j_gene: TRBJ2-1; d_gene: TRBD1; v_gene: TRBV6-9; CDR3nt: TGTGCCAGTATTTTGCCGGGACAGGGGTCCAATGAGCAGCTCTTC; CDR3aa: CASILPGQGSNEQLF
abundance: large; j_gene: TRBJ1-5; d_gene: .; v_gene: TRBV28; CDR3nt: TGTGCCAGCAGTCCCACAGGGTCTAGCAATCAGCCCCAGCATTTT; CDR3aa: CASSPTGSSNQPQHF
abundance: medium-sized; j_gene: TRBJ2-5; d_gene: .; v_gene: TRBV4-1; CDR3nt: TGCGCCAGCAGCCATCCCCTCCGGGAGACACAAGAGACCCAGTACTTC; CDR3aa: CASSHPLRETQETQYF
abundance: many; j_gene: TRBJ2-3; d_gene: TRBD2; v_gene: TRBV7-9; CDR3nt: TGTGCCAGCAGTCGAGGACTAGAGGTTGGCACAGATACGCAGTATTTT; CDR3aa: CASSRGLEVGTDTQYF
abundance: medium-sized; j_gene: TRBJ2-3; d_gene: .; v_gene: TRBV2; CDR3nt: TGTGCCAGCAGCCTGGACGGCGGCTATACGCAGTATTTT; CDR3aa: CASSLDGGYTQYF
abundance: medium-sized; j_gene: TRBJ1-2; d_gene: TRBD1; v_gene: TRBV29-1; CDR3nt: TGCAGTTCCCGGGACAGAGCTAACTATGGCTACACCTTC; CDR3aa: CSSRDRANYGYTF
abundance: medium-sized; j_gene: TRBJ2-7; d_gene: TRBD1; v_gene: TRBV7-2; CDR3nt: TGTGCCAGCAGCTTAGCGGGGGGACAGGCCTACGAGCAGTACTTC; CDR3aa: CASSLAGGQAYEQYF
abundance: .; j_gene: TRBJ2-3; d_gene: .; v_gene: TRBV3-1; CDR3nt: .; CDR3aa: CASSFYICSADSRLTDTQYF
abundance: medium-sized; j_gene: TRBJ2-7; d_gene: TRBD2; v_gene: TRBV18; CDR3nt: TGTGCCAGCTCACCGCCTAGCGGGAGCACTCACGAGCAGTACTTC; CDR3aa: CASSPPSGSTHEQYF
abundance: many; j_gene: TRBJ2-1; d_gene: .; v_gene: TRBV29-1; CDR3nt: TGCAGCGTTGATGGAATCCCTGGAGGGTACAATGAGCAGTTCTTC; CDR3aa: CSVDGIPGGYNEQFF
abundance: many; j_gene: TRBJ2-3; d_gene: TRBD1; v_gene: TRBV29-1; CDR3nt: TGCAGCGTTGGGGGTAGGGGACAGGGGGCTTGGGATACGCAGTATTTT; CDR3aa: CSVGGRGQGAWDTQYF
abundance: medium-sized; j_gene: TRBJ2-7; d_gene: .; v_gene: TRBV2; CDR3nt: TGTGCCAGCAGGAGCGGTAGCGGCTACGAGCAGTACTTC; CDR3aa: CASRSGSGYEQYF
abundance: medium-sized; j_gene: TRBJ1-3; d_gene: .; v_gene: TRBV2; CDR3nt: TGTGCCAGCAGTGAACGCGCCCTCGCCTCTGGAAACACCATATATTTT; CDR3aa: CASSERALASGNTIYF
abundance: medium-sized; j_gene: TRBJ2-3; d_gene: TRBD2; v_gene: TRBV2; CDR3nt: TGTGCCAGCATACGAAGGACTAGCGGGCCGAGCACAGATACGCAGTATTTT; CDR3aa: CASIRRTSGPSTDTQYF
abundance: medium-sized; j_gene: TRBJ2-1; d_gene: TRBD1; v_gene: TRBV10-2; CDR3nt: TGCGCCAGCAGTGAGCAGGGACAGAGACTCAATGAGCAGTTCTTC; CDR3aa: CASSEQGQRLNEQFF
abundance: large; j_gene: TRBJ2-1; d_gene: .; v_gene: TRBV20-1; CDR3nt: TGCAGTGCTAGAGATCAGCTAGGGATTGAGCAGTTCTTC; CDR3aa: CSARDQLGIEQFF
abundance: .; j_gene: TRBJ2-1; d_gene: TRBD2; v_gene: TRBV6-2/TRBV6-3; CDR3nt: TGTGCCAGCGGACCAGCGGGAGGCAATGAGCAGTTCTTC; CDR3aa: CASGPAGGNEQFF